This T cell receptor beta chain was sequenced in a study of T cell clonotyping in hematopoietic cell transplantation. Details on this clone: Its antigen is unknown. The identical CDR3 is also encoded by other nucleotide sequences in the sample.

Germline assignment: CDR1 MNHEY and CDR2 SMNVEV (reference sequence). V was trimmed by 3 bases and J by 1 base, leaving 10 bases between them. This CDR3 is 15 amino acids long. Overall study findings and caveats: Few recipient clonotypes overlapped donors; over 95% were de novo at given depth.

Generated by immunoSEQ multiplex PCR, the TCRdb table keeps only in-frame clones and is missing some. The sample shows over 8,000 clones, 75% to 80% of them seen only once. This clonotype was sampled from a female patient between 50 and 60 years old who had an allogeneic stem cell transplant from a related donor, so the T cells may come from the graft donor. Some clones in this sample may be carry-over from other donors' samples. The chain recombines TRBV27 with TRBJ1-5; D is perhaps TRBD1 (6 bases). Sequenced material: peripheral blood mononuclear cells, taken 180 days after allogeneic stem cell transplant. In nucleotides, the CDR3 is TGTGCCAGCAGTTTCGGAGGGGGGAGCAATCAGCCCCAGCATTTT. Translation gives CASSFGGGSNQPQHF.